One and the same sample provided the 9 T cell receptor beta chains below, sequenced in a study of blood T cell repertoires in COVID-19. The assay was immunoSEQ multiplex PCR, and TCRdb's table has in-frame clones only and misses some. The data contain a few hundred thousand clones, 75% to 90% of them singletons. Sequencing was done on a sample of PBMCs or T cells enriched from blood (not recorded which). These receptors came from a woman between 50 and 59 years old who had recovered from COVID-19.

The rearrangement joins TRBV7-9 to TRBJ1-5; 7 nucleotides align to TRBD1. The CDR3 runs to 14 residues. CDR1 and CDR2 (germline): SEHNR, FQNEAQ (reference sequence). Trimming removed 5 bases from V and 6 bases from J; junction bases left unmatched: 7. In DNA, the CDR3 is TGTGCCAGCAGCCCAACAGGGGTCCGTCAGCCCCAGCATTTT. Its protein product is CASSPTGVRQPQHF. The variable domain in full, completed from reference TRBV7-9 and TRBJ1-5, reads DTGVSQNPRHKITKRGQNVTFRCDPISEHNRLYWYRQTLGQGPEFLTYFQNEAQLEKSRLLSDRFSAERPKGSFSTLEIQRTEQGDSAMYLCASSPTGVRQPQHFGDGTRLSIL.

J is TRBJ2-5 and V is TRBV30, with 7 bases aligning to TRBD2. The CDR3 is made up of 13 amino acids. V lost 3 bases, J lost 4 bases, and 5 bases stayed unmatched. CDR1 is GTSNPN, CDR2 SVGIG, per germline (reference sequence). This CDR3 reads CAWRVSGGETQYF. CDR3 nucleotides: TGTGCCTGGAGGGTGTCGGGAGGAGAGACCCAGTACTTC.

The chain combines TRBV5-4 with TRBJ2-2; D unresolved. V was clipped by 1 base and J by 7 bases, with 8 bases between them. This CDR3 comprises 13 residues. Germline V gene lookup returns CDR1 SGHNT and CDR2 YYREEE (reference sequence). The chain's CDR3 is CASSLRLGGELFF. CDR3 nucleotides: TGTGCCAGCAGCTTGCGACTGGGCGGGGAGCTGTTTTTT.

V and J are TRBV30 and TRBJ1-1, with 8 bases identical to TRBD1. The CDR3 contains 15 residues. Germline trimming cut 4 bases from V and 4 bases from J; bases unmatched to any gene: 11. CDR1 is GTSNPN, CDR2 SVGIG, per germline (reference sequence). CDR3 nucleotides: TGTGCCTGGATCCCTGGCGCAGGGGGCGGCACTGAAGCTTTCTTT. This sequence encodes CAWIPGAGGGTEAFF. Complete variable domain (other parts from reference TRBV30 and TRBJ1-1): SQTIHQWPATLVQPVGSPLSLECTVEGTSNPNLYWYRQAAGRGLQLLFYSVGIGQISSEVPQNLSASRPQDRQFILSSKKLLLSDSGFYLCAWIPGAGGGTEAFFGQGTRLTVV.

J is TRBJ1-3 and V is TRBV12-3 or TRBV12-4; D gene unclear. The CDR3 is 13 amino acids. Trimming removed 3 bases from V and 9 bases from J, with 12 bases in between. CDR3 protein: CASSLKERSTIYF. CDR3 nucleotide sequence: TGTGCCAGCAGTTTGAAGGAACGGAGCACCATATATTTT.

This chain uses TRBV30 with TRBJ2-7; 8 nucleotides match TRBD2. Germline V gene lookup returns CDR1 GTSNPN and CDR2 SVGIG (reference sequence). J was trimmed by 6 bases and V by 8 bases; bases with no gene match: 12. The CDR3 has 13 amino acids. As DNA, the CDR3 is TGTGCCGGGAAGAATAGCGGGATAGGCGAGCAGTACTTC. Translated, it gives CAGKNSGIGEQYF.

J is TRBJ2-3 and V is TRBV3-1 (or the pseudogene TRBV3-2), with TRBD2 matching over 8 bases. The CDR3 is 16 residues long. Trimming cost V 4 bases and J 6 bases; bases outside gene matches: 12. Germline V gives CDR1 LGHDT, CDR2 YNNKEL (reference sequence). The CDR3 loop reads CASSRPSGGRRDTQYF. Written as DNA, the CDR3 is TGTGCCAGCAGCCGCCCGAGCGGGGGTCGGAGGGATACGCAGTATTTT.

This clone came up many times. This chain joins TRBV5-6 and TRBJ1-5; TRBD1 might be the D (5 bases). V gave up 4 bases and J gave up 0 bases, with 8 bases separating them. The CDR3 has 14 residues. Germline loops: CDR1 SGHDT, CDR2 YYEEEE. For the CDR3, the DNA is TGTGCCAGCAGCCTGGACAATAGCAATCAGCCCCAGCATTTT. It translates to CASSLDNSNQPQHF.

This clone was detected only once. This rearrangement joins TRBV11-2 to TRBJ1-2, with 10 bases matching TRBD1. With V trimmed by 5 bases and J by 2 bases, 2 bases remained unmatched. The V gene's germline CDR1 is SGHAT and CDR2 FQNNGV. This CDR3 region has 14 residues. The CDR3 DNA follows: TGTGCCAGCAGCCGGACAGGGGGAAACTATGGCTACACCTTC. Amino acid sequence: CASSRTGGNYGYTF.